Presented here are 27 T cell receptor beta chains from one specimen sequenced in a study of CD8 T cells in ankylosing spondylitis. Points from the study as a whole: What seemed typical of ankylosing spondylitis blood was a TCR beta motif built from several highly homologous variants.

Each CDR3 protein gets one entry after TCRdb re-called the 5' RACE reads with MiXCR. The sample shows roughly 490,000 distinct CDR3 sequences, less than 6% of them seen only once. These receptors' antigens are unknown. Sample: blood, either unsorted or a sorted T cell fraction (not recorded which). These receptor sequences come from a male donor with ankylosing spondylitis.

This clonotype was observed many times. The rearrangement links TRBV5-1 to TRBJ2-7, with no clear D. The V and J ends lost 0 bases and 0 bases respectively, with 10 bases between them. The CDR3 covers 15 residues. Germline lookup yields CDR1 SGHRS and CDR2 YFSETQ. Here the CDR3 reads CASSLEASPSYEQYF. The CDR3 DNA follows: TGCGCCAGCAGCTTGGAGGCTAGTCCCTCCTACGAGCAGTACTTC. Full variable domain (rest looked up from reference TRBV5-1 and TRBJ2-7): KAGVTQTPRYLIKTRGQQVTLSCSPISGHRSVSWYQQTPGQGLQFLFEYFSETQRNKGNFPGRFSGRQFSNSRSEMNVSTLELGDSALYLCASSLEASPSYEQYFGPGTRLTVT.

This clonotype came up many times. The chain joins TRBV7-6 to TRBJ2-2, with unresolved D. V dropped 3 bases and J dropped 2 bases, with 10 bases sitting between them. Per the germline V gene, CDR1 is SGHVS and CDR2 is FNYEAQ. This CDR3 contains 15 residues. CDR3 sequence (DNA): TGTGCCAGCAGCTTCCAGTTTCAAAACACCGGGGAGCTGTTTTTT. It yields the protein CASSFQFQNTGELFF.

This clonotype occurred many times. This chain links TRBV29-1 with TRBJ2-7; 8 nucleotides match TRBD2. CDR1 and CDR2 from the germline V gene are SQVTM and ANQGSEA. The J segment lost 7 bases and the V segment lost 5 bases, leaving 10 bases of the junction unmatched. This CDR3 region has 13 residues. The CDR3 DNA sequence: TGCAGCGTTCAGCGGGAGCGTTTTTCAGAGCAGTACTTC. As protein: CSVQRERFSEQYF.

This clonotype was picked up many times. The genes are TRBV29-1 and TRBJ2-1; D uncertain. Trimming shortened V by 3 bases and J by 4 bases, and 7 bases separated the two germline ends. The germline gives CDR1 SQVTM, CDR2 ANQGSEA. The CDR3 length is 12 residues. The CDR3 protein is CSVEVAYNEQFF. The DNA for the CDR3 is TGCAGCGTTGAGGTAGCATACAATGAGCAGTTCTTC.

In its sample, this clonotype was seen many times. The chain uses TRBV20-1 and TRBJ2-7; no clear D gene. The germline gives CDR1 DFQATT, CDR2 SNEGSKA (reference sequence). CDR3 size: 13 residues. The germline V and J ends were trimmed by 6 bases and 3 bases, with 15 bases remaining between them. The CDR3 loop is CSALGRSGYEQYF. The CDR3 DNA reads as TGCAGTGCCCTAGGTCGGAGTGGCTACGAGCAGTACTTC.

This clonotype was seen a handful of times. The V and J genes are TRBV15 and TRBJ2-7; tentatively, D is TRBD2 (6 bases). Trimming removed 0 bases at V and 7 bases at J, with 22 bases between. CDR1 and CDR2 (germline): LNHNV, YYDKDF (reference sequence). The CDR3 loop spans 17 amino acids. The CDR3 loop is CATSRDFGGAEEGEQYF. The CDR3 nucleotides read TGTGCCACCAGCAGAGATTTCGGCGGGGCCGAAGAAGGGGAGCAGTACTTC. The variable domain in full, completed from reference TRBV15 and TRBJ2-7, reads DAMVIQNPRYQVTQFGKPVTLSCSQTLNHNVMYWYQQKSSQAPKLLFHYYDKDFNNEADTPDNFQSRRPNTSFCFLDIRSPGLGDTAMYLCATSRDFGGAEEGEQYFGPGTRLTVT.

This clonotype came up many times. V gene TRBV20-1 combines with J gene TRBJ2-3; D is undetermined. V dropped 3 bases and J dropped 6 bases, with 4 bases sitting between them. Per germline, CDR1 DFQATT and CDR2 SNEGSKA (reference sequence). CDR3 length: 10 amino acids. The CDR3 is CSASLDTQYF. The CDR3 region has the DNA TGCAGTGCTAGTCTGGATACGCAGTATTTT.

This clonotype occurred many times. The genes are TRBV20-1 and TRBJ1-1; TRBD1 aligns across 9 bases. This CDR3 spans 13 amino acids. Germline lookup yields CDR1 DFQATT and CDR2 SNEGSKA (reference sequence). After removal of 6 bases from V and 5 bases from J, the junction contained 7 bases not matched to a gene. Here the CDR3 reads CSARGTGKTEAFF. The CDR3 region has the DNA TGCAGTGCAAGGGGGACAGGGAAAACTGAAGCTTTCTTT.

This clonotype was seen many times. The chain links TRBV20-1 to TRBJ1-6; TRBD1 matches at 9 bases. Germline CDR1 reads DFQATT; CDR2 reads SNEGSKA (reference sequence). V dropped 2 bases and J dropped 9; count of bases not matched to a gene: 8. CDR3 length: 15 amino acids. The CDR3 region has the DNA TGCAGTGCTAGACCACAGGGACAGGGTGGTTCACCCCTCCACTTT. Its translation is CSARPQGQGGSPLHF.

This clonotype was detected many times. The CDR3 region is CASSLVRGRTDTQYF. DNA of the CDR3: TGTGCCAGCAGCTTAGTAAGGGGGCGCACAGATACGCAGTATTTT. The chain is built from TRBV11-2 and TRBJ2-3; 7 bases line up with TRBD1. The CDR3 length is 15 residues. CDR1 and CDR2 (germline): SGHAT, FQNNGV. The V gene end was trimmed by 1 base and the J gene end by 1 base; junction bases not matched to a gene: 2. Drawing the rest from reference TRBV11-2 and TRBJ2-3, the complete variable domain is EAGVAQSPRYKIIEKRQSVAFWCNPISGHATLYWYQQILGQGPKLLIQFQNNGVVDDSQLPKDRFSAERLKGVDSTLKIQPAKLEDSAVYLCASSLVRGRTDTQYFGPGTRLTVL.

This clonotype was seen ten or more times. This sequence joins TRBV5-1 and TRBJ1-2, with 9 bases lining up with TRBD1. Trimming took 2 bases from V and 6 from J; bases not matched to a gene: 8. The length of the CDR3 is 15 residues. Germline lookup yields CDR1 SGHRS and CDR2 YFSETQ. CDR3 sequence: CASSFYRTGVNGYTF. CDR3 in DNA: TGCGCCAGCAGCTTTTACCGGACAGGGGTGAATGGCTACACCTTC. The whole variable domain, filled in from reference TRBV5-1 and TRBJ1-2, reads KAGVTQTPRYLIKTRGQQVTLSCSPISGHRSVSWYQQTPGQGLQFLFEYFSETQRNKGNFPGRFSGRQFSNSRSEMNVSTLELGDSALYLCASSFYRTGVNGYTFGSGTRLTVV.

In its sample, this clonotype was seen many times. The chain has TRBV7-8 and TRBJ1-5; D not resolved. Trimming took off 5 bases at V and 2 bases at J, with 10 bases between the two ends. In germline, CDR1 is SGHVS, CDR2 FQNEAQ. The CDR3 has 14 residues. The CDR3 spells CASSDPEGNQPQHF. CDR3 DNA sequence: TGTGCCAGCAGCGATCCAGAGGGCAATCAGCCCCAGCATTTT. The full variable domain, completed using reference TRBV7-8 and TRBJ1-5, is GAGVSQSPRYKVAKRGQDVALRCDPISGHVSLFWYQQALGQGPEFLTYFQNEAQLDKSGLPSDRFFAERPEGSVSTLKIQRTQQEDSAVYLCASSDPEGNQPQHFGDGTRLSIL.

This clonotype was seen ten or more times. The CDR3 here is CSGGTTYSTDTQYF. CDR3 nucleotide sequence: TGCAGTGGTGGGACTACATATAGCACAGATACGCAGTATTTT. The rearrangement uses TRBV20-1 and TRBJ2-3; 7 nucleotides line up with TRBD2. CDR1 is DFQATT, CDR2 SNEGSKA, per germline (reference sequence). The CDR3 is 14 amino acids. V trimming: 7 bases; J trimming: 0 bases; junction bases outside the gene matches: 7.

This clonotype was counted ten times or more. The chain recombines TRBV5-1 with TRBJ2-7; the D gene could be TRBD1 or TRBD2 (5 bases each). CDR3 length: 16 amino acids. V was clipped by 4 bases and J by 2 bases, with 19 bases between them. Germline CDR1 is SGHRS and CDR2 is YFSETQ. CDR3 residues: CASSPAGSGFAYEQYF. For the CDR3, the DNA is TGCGCCAGCAGCCCAGCAGGGTCGGGGTTCGCCTACGAGCAGTACTTC.

This clonotype was found many times. The chain carries TRBV7-9 and TRBJ1-2; D gene ambiguous. The V gene's germline CDR1 is SEHNR and CDR2 FQNEAQ (reference sequence). V gave up 7 bases and J gave up 8 bases, with 14 bases separating them. The CDR3 runs 12 residues. In DNA, the CDR3 is TGTGCCAGCAAGGACCTCACCTCCGGCTACACCTTC. This translates into CASKDLTSGYTF.

This clonotype has more than one count but fewer than ten. The chain joins TRBV7-8 to TRBJ2-1, with 10 bases that match TRBD2. Looked up from germline, CDR1 is SGHVS and CDR2 is FQNEAQ. J lost 0 bases, V lost 6 bases, and 8 bases had no gene match. The CDR3 is 17 amino acids. DNA for the CDR3: TGTGCCAGCAGGATACGAGCGGGAGGGAGCTCCTACAATGAGCAGTTCTTC. It yields the protein CASRIRAGGSSYNEQFF.

The V and J genes are TRBV7-8 and TRBJ2-7; 10 nucleotides line up with TRBD1. The CDR3 length is 16 residues. Germline CDR1 is SGHVS and CDR2 is FQNEAQ. Germline trimming cut 7 bases from V and 3 bases from J; bases unmatched to any gene: 12. CDR3 bases: TGTGCCAGCACCACTAACTGGGACAGGGGTATCTACGAGCAGTACTTC. It translates to CASTTNWDRGIYEQYF.

The table lists this clonotype with many counts. V usage is TRBV18 and J usage is TRBJ2-1; 8 bases are a match to TRBD2. Looked up from germline, CDR1 is KGHSH and CDR2 is LQKENI. The CDR3 has 16 amino acids. The V and J ends lost 1 base and 7 bases, in that order; junction bases with no gene match: 9. CDR3 coding DNA: TGTGCCAGCTCACCACAGGGGGGACTAGTCCAGAATGAGCAGTTCTTC. It specifies CASSPQGGLVQNEQFF.

This clonotype appeared many times. The V call is TRBV7-3, the J call TRBJ2-3; TRBD1 matches 11 bases. V gave up 1 base and J gave up 5 bases; unmatched junction bases: 11. Looked up from germline, CDR1 is SGHTA and CDR2 is FQGTGA. This CDR3 contains 18 residues. This CDR3 reads CASSLKGGTGGSRDTQYF. The CDR3 bases are TGTGCCAGCAGCTTAAAAGGAGGGACAGGGGGAAGTAGAGATACGCAGTATTTT.

J is TRBJ1-3 and V is TRBV18; D is ambiguous. Germline lookup yields CDR1 KGHSH and CDR2 LQKENI. This CDR3 spans 15 amino acids. V was pared by 2 bases and J by 0 bases, with 8 bases between. For the CDR3, the DNA is TGTGCCAGCTCACCAAACCTCTCCTCTGGAAACACCATATATTTT. Its translation is CASSPNLSSGNTIYF.

This clonotype was detected many times. Here the CDR3 reads CASSLTVGEAEGLQETQYF. The CDR3, as DNA: TGTGCCAGCAGTTTAACGGTGGGGGAAGCCGAAGGTCTCCAAGAGACCCAGTACTTC. The rearrangement uses TRBV27 and TRBJ2-5; D is possibly TRBD1 or TRBD2 (5 bases each). Trimming took 2 bases from V and 1 from J, leaving 23 bases between them. Germline CDR1 reads MNHEY; CDR2 reads SMNVEV (reference sequence). This CDR3 is 19 amino acids long.

The V gene is TRBV5-1, the J gene TRBJ2-5, with 8 bases identical to TRBD1. CDR1 and CDR2 from the germline V gene are SGHRS and YFSETQ. This CDR3 comprises 16 residues. With 5 bases clipped from V and 0 bases from J, the junction kept 9 bases outside the gene matches. CDR3 sequence reads: CASRGDRPLYQETQYF. CDR3 coding DNA: TGCGCCAGCAGGGGGGACAGGCCTTTGTACCAAGAGACCCAGTACTTC.

This clonotype appeared many times. The chain uses TRBV6-2 or TRBV6-3 and TRBJ1-1; no clear D. CDR3 length: 14 amino acids. V was clipped by 2 bases and J by 4 bases, with 11 bases between them. The germline CDR1 and CDR2 sequences are MNHEY and SVGEGT. The CDR3 protein is CASSYGRGFTEAFF. The CDR3 region has the DNA TGTGCCAGCAGTTACGGGCGGGGTTTCACTGAAGCTTTCTTT.

Many counts were recorded for this clonotype. The V gene is TRBV28, the J gene TRBJ1-5; 7 nucleotides agree with TRBD1. Germline loops: CDR1 MDHEN, CDR2 SYDVKM. Germline trimming cut 5 bases from V and 5 bases from J; bases unmatched to any gene: 6. This CDR3 comprises 14 residues. The CDR3 sequence: CASSPRQGHQPQHF. Here the CDR3 DNA reads TGTGCCAGCAGTCCCCGACAGGGCCATCAGCCCCAGCATTTT.

In the case of this clonotype: This could be a read error, since a much larger clone is one nucleotide away. The chain is built from TRBV29-1 and TRBJ2-5; unclear D gene. Germline V gene sequence: CDR1 SQVTM, CDR2 ANQGSEA. The CDR3 is made up of 11 amino acids. CDR3 bases: TGCAGCGTTGCGGTCGGAGAGACCCAGCACTTC. Protein product: CSVAVGETQHF.

This clonotype has at least ten counts. V and J are TRBV20-1 and TRBJ1-4; 9 nucleotides align to TRBD1. CDR3 length: 12 amino acids. Germline V gene sequence: CDR1 DFQATT, CDR2 SNEGSKA (reference sequence). The ends lost 6 bases at V and 7 bases at J; junction bases unmatched: 3. CDR3 region: CSALDRGEKLFF. DNA of the CDR3: TGCAGTGCCTTGGACAGGGGTGAAAAACTGTTTTTT.

This clonotype appeared many times. The genes are TRBV27 and TRBJ2-1; 8 bases align to TRBD2. The CDR3 covers 15 residues. Per the germline V gene, CDR1 is MNHEY and CDR2 is SMNVEV (reference sequence). V gave up 6 bases and J gave up 13 bases; unmatched junction bases: 17. Here the CDR3 DNA reads TGTGCCAGCAGCCTCCGGGCGGGAGGCCCTCCCGTTCAGTTCTTC. Its protein product is CASSLRAGGPPVQFF.